The following is a T cell receptor beta chain sequence with its context. Per the study methods: The authors estimated nucleated cell counts from reference gene primer amplification. Profiled with immunoSEQ multiplex PCR; TCRdb holds only in-frame clones, not every one. V, J and clone size reflect that table, while D and trimming were determined from the DNA. The sample has about 260,000 clones; roughly 86% are singletons. This record belongs to a study of blood T cell repertoires in COVID-19. At the level of the study: The origin of the acute and convalescent COVID-19 samples was the United States, Italy and Spain. From T cells, B-cell-depleted T cells, or PBMCs came the material, which was cDNA or gDNA.

V lost 5 bases to trimming and J lost 1 base, with 14 bases between them. The CDR3 runs 16 residues. CDR1 is LNHDA, CDR2 SQIVND, per germline (reference sequence). This TCR came from a man aged 40-49 years who had recovered from COVID-19. The material sequenced was peripheral blood. This chain links TRBV19 with TRBJ1-4; the D gene is possibly TRBD1 (6 bases). The CDR3 is CASSGEQGLTNEKLFF. The CDR3 DNA reads as TGTGCCAGTAGTGGCGAACAGGGTCTAACTAATGAAAAACTGTTTTTT.